This T cell receptor beta chain stems from a study of technical replicates of blood from a handful of donors. The germline V gene has CDR1 SGHRS and CDR2 YFSETQ. Trimming stripped 4 bases from V and 3 bases from J, with 13 bases between. The CDR3 has 14 amino acids. Using immunoSEQ multiplex PCR, the repertoire was profiled, and TCRdb retains in-frame clones only, with some absent. The sample has 55,000 to 75,000 clones, 90% to 95% seen once. The chain employs TRBV5-1 and TRBJ2-5, with D perhaps matching TRBD1 (5 bases). This sequence was found in a human donor in good health. Some clones in this sample may be carry-over from other donors' samples. Source material: PBMCs. CDR3 residues: CASSRGFLEETQYF. In nucleotides, the CDR3 is TGCGCCAGCAGCAGGGGATTTTTAGAAGAGACCCAGTACTTC.